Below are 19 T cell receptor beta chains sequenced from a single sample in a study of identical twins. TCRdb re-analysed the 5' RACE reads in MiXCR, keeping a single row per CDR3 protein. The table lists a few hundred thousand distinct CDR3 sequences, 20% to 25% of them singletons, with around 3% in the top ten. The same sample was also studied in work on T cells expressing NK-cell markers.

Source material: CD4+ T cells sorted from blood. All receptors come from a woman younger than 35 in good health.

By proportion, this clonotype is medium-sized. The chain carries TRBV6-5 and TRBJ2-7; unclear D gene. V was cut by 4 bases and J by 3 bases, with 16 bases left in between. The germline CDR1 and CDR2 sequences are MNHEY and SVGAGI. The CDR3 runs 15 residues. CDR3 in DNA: TGTGCCAGCAGTTTAGTTGGTAGGCGGATCTACGAGCAGTACTTC. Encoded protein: CASSLVGRRIYEQYF.

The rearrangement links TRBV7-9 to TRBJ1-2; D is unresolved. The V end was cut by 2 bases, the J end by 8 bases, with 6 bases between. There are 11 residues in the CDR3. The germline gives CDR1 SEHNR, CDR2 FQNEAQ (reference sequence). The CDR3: CASSLFGGYTF. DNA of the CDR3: TGTGCCAGCAGCTTATTTGGGGGCTACACCTTC.

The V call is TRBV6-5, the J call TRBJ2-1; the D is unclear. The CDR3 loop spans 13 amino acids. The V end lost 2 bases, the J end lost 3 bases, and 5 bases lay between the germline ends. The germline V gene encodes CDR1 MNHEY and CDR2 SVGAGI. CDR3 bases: TGTGCCAGCAGTTACACACTCTACAATGAGCAGTTCTTC. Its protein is CASSYTLYNEQFF.

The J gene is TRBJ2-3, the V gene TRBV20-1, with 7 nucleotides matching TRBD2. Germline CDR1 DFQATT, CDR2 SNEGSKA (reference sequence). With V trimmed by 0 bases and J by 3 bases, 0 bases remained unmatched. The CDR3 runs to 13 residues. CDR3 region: CSAREAGTDTQYF. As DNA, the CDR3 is TGCAGTGCTAGAGAAGCGGGGACAGATACGCAGTATTTT.

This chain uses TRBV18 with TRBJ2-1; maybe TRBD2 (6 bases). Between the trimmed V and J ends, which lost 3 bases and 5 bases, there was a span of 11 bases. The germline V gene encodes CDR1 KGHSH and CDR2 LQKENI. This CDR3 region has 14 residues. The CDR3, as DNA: TGTGCCAGCTCACCTGGTCGGGGGAACAATGAGCAGTTCTTC. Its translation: CASSPGRGNNEQFF.

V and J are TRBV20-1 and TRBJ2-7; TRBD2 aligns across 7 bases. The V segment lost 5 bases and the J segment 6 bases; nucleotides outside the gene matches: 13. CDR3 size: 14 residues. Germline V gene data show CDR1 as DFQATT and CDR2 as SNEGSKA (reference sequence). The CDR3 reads CSAGVGGMASEQYF. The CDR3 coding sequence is TGCAGTGCTGGGGTGGGGGGGATGGCCAGCGAGCAGTACTTC.

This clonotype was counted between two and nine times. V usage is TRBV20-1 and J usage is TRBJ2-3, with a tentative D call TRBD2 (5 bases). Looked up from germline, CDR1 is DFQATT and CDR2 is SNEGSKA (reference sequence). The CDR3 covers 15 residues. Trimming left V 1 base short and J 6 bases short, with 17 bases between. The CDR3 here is CSARVGGSDADTQYF. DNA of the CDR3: TGCAGTGCTAGAGTGGGTGGTAGCGATGCCGATACGCAGTATTTT.

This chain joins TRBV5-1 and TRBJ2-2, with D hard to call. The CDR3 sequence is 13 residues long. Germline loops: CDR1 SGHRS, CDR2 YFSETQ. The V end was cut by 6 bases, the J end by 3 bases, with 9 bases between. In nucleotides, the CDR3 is TGCGCCAGCACGATTACAGACACCGGGGAGCTGTTTTTT. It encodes CASTITDTGELFF.

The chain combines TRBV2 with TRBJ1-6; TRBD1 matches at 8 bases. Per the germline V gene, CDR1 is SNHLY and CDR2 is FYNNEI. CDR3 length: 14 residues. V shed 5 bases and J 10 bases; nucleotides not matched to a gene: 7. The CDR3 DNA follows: TGTGCCAGCAGTCGAGGGACAGGAGCATCACCCCTCCACTTT. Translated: CASSRGTGASPLHF.

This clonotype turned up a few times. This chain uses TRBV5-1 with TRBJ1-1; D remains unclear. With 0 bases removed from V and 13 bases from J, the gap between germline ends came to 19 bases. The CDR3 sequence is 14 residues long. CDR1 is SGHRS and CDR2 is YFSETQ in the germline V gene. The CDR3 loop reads CASSLEASQIRGFF. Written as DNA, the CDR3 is TGCGCCAGCAGCTTGGAAGCGTCCCAAATTCGGGGTTTCTTT.

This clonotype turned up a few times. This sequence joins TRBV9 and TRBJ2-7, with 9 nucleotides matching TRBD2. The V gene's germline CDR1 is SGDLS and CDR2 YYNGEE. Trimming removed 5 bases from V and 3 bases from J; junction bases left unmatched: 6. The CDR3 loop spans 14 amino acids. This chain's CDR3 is CASSAGGRFYEQYF. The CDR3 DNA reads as TGTGCCAGCAGTGCGGGGGGGCGCTTCTACGAGCAGTACTTC.

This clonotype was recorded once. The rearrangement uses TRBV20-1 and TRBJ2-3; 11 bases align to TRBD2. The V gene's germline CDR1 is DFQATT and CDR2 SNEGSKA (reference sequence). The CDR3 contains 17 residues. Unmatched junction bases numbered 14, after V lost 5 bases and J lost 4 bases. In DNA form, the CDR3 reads TGCAGTGCTCCGCCCTATATCACTAGCGGGAGTCCAGATACGCAGTATTTT. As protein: CSAPPYITSGSPDTQYF.

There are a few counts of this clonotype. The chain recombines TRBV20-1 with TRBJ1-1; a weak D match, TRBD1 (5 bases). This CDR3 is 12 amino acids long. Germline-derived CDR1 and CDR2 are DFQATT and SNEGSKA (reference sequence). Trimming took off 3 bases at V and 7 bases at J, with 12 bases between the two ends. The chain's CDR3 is CSARESGVEAFF. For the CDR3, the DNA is TGCAGTGCTAGGGAGTCGGGGGTTGAAGCTTTCTTT.

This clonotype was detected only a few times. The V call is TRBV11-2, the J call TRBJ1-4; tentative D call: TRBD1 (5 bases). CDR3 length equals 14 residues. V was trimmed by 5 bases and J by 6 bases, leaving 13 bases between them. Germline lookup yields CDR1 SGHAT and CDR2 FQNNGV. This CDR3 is CASSQGFQDEKLFF. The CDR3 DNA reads TGTGCCAGCAGCCAGGGATTTCAGGATGAAAAACTGTTTTTT.

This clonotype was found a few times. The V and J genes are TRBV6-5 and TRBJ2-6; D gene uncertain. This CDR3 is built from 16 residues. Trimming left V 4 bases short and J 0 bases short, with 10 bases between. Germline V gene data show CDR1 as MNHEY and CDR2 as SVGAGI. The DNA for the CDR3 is TGTGCCAGCAGTTTCTTACTTTCCTCTGGGGCCAACGTCCTGACTTTC. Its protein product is CASSFLLSSGANVLTF.

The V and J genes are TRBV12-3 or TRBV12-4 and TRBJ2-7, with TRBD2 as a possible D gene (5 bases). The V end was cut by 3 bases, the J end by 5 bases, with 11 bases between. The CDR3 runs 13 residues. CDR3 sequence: CASSFLGRDEQYF. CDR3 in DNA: TGTGCCAGCAGTTTTTTGGGGAGAGACGAGCAGTACTTC.

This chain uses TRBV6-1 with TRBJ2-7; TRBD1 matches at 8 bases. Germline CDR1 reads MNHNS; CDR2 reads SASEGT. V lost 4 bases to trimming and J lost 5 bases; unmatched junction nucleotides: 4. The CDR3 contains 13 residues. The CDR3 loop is CASSGTGFHEQYF. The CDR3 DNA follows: TGTGCCAGCAGTGGGACAGGGTTTCACGAGCAGTACTTC.

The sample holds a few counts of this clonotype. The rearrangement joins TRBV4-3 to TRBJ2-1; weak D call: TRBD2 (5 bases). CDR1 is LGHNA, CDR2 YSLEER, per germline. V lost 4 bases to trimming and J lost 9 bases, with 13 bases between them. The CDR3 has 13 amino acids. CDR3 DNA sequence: TGCGCCAGCAGCCCGGGATTCCGCACTGAGCAGTTCTTC. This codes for CASSPGFRTEQFF.

The DNA of the CDR3 is TGTGCCAGCAGCGATAACAGGGGGGCGAAGAATAGCTACACCTTC. Translated, it gives CASSDNRGAKNSYTF. This rearrangement joins TRBV5-5 to TRBJ1-2, with 8 positions matching TRBD1. Germline V lookup: CDR1 SGHKS, CDR2 YYEKEE (reference sequence). The CDR3 runs to 15 residues. J was trimmed by 9 bases and V by 4 bases; bases with no gene match: 14.